This entry lists 6 T cell receptor beta chains sequenced from one sample in a study of T cell clonality in common variable immunodeficiency. Study-level findings and limits: Common variable immunodeficiency TCR beta sequences reportedly had fewer deletions and N-nucleotide insertions.

These receptors have no known antigen. The data were produced by immunoSEQ multiplex PCR, yet TCRdb's version contains in-frame clones alone and is incomplete. The record shows fewer than 40,000 clones for this sample, with no singletons present. Material: peripheral blood mononuclear cells. The receptors shown here come from a human donor with common variable immunodeficiency.

This clone ranks as medium-sized. The missing CDR3 end, 3 residues past where the read stops, is filled in from the germline J gene. The rearrangement uses TRBV15 and TRBJ2-3; 9 bases line up with TRBD2. J lost 6 bases, V lost 3 bases, and 16 bases had no gene match. CDR1 is LNHNV and CDR2 is YYDKDF in the germline V gene (reference sequence). This CDR3 has 18 amino acids. CDR3 loop: CATSSGGGRARFRDTQYF. The sequenced part of the CDR3 DNA is TGTGCCACCAGCAGTGGGGGCGGGAGGGCCCGATTTAGGGATACG. Drawing the rest from reference TRBV15 and TRBJ2-3, the complete variable domain is DAMVIQNPRYQVTQFGKPVTLSCSQTLNHNVMYWYQQKSSQAPKLLFHYYDKDFNNEADTPDNFQSRRPNTSFCFLDIRSPGLGDTAMYLCATSSGGGRARFRDTQYFGPGTRLTVL.

This clone has a count of ten or more. The CDR3 end lies 3 residues beyond the end of the read and is filled in from the germline J gene. This chain uses TRBV5-1 with TRBJ1-1; D might be TRBD1 (5 bases). The germline gives CDR1 SGHRS, CDR2 YFSETQ. The V end was cut by 2 bases, the J end by 1 base, with 12 bases between. The CDR3 is 15 amino acids. The CDR3 protein is CASSLQVGSNTEAFF. The sequenced part of the CDR3 DNA is TGCGCCAGCAGCTTACAGGTTGGATCGAACACTGAA.

Details on this clone: Coverage ceases 3 residues before the CDR3 finishes, and the germline J gene fills in the end. The rearrangement uses TRBV2 and TRBJ1-1; weak D call: TRBD1 (6 bases). The CDR3 sequence is 15 residues long. Looked up from germline, CDR1 is SNHLY and CDR2 is FYNNEI. Trimming cost V 6 bases and J 0 bases, with 14 bases left between them. CDR3 DNA, as far as it was read: TGTGCCAGCAGCTTAGAAGGGACATTGAACACTGAA. Amino acid sequence: CASSLEGTLNTE. The CDR3, in full, reads CASSLEGTLNTEAFF.

This clone came up many times. The CDR3 end falls 3 residues outside the read, so it is completed with the germline J gene. The genes are TRBV7-3 and TRBJ2-3; 12 positions match TRBD2. Germline V lookup: CDR1 SGHTA, CDR2 FQGTGA. Germline trimming cut 5 bases from V and 2 bases from J; bases unmatched to any gene: 8. CDR3 length equals 17 residues. Incomplete CDR3 DNA: TGTGCCAGCAGCGCCCCACTAGCGGGAGGAAACACAGATACG. It yields the protein CASSAPLAGGNTDT. The full CDR3 sequence reads CASSAPLAGGNTDTQYF. Using reference TRBV7-3 and TRBJ2-3 for the parts outside the CDR3, the full variable domain is GAGVSQTPSNKVTEKGKYVELRCDPISGHTALYWYRQSLGQGPEFLIYFQGTGAADDSGLPNDRFFAVRPEGSVSTLKIQRTERGDSAVYLCASSAPLAGGNTDTQYFGPGTRLTVL.

The table lists this clone with many counts. The CDR3 goes on 3 residues after the read ends, and that part is filled in from the germline J gene. The V gene is TRBV7-2, the J gene TRBJ2-3; TRBD1 matches 8 bases. Germline CDR1 SGHTA, CDR2 FQGNSA. V was pared by 3 bases and J by 4 bases, with 6 bases of the junction left unmatched. The CDR3 runs 15 residues. CDR3 bases read: TGTGCCAGCAGCTTCGGACAGGGAGGCGCAGATACG. Translation: CASSFGQGGADT. The entire CDR3 is CASSFGQGGADTQYF.

Only a few counts were recorded for this clone. The read gets to within 3 residues of the CDR3 end, and the germline J gene fills in the rest. The V call is TRBV2, the J call TRBJ2-3, with 7 positions matching TRBD1. Germline V lookup: CDR1 SNHLY, CDR2 FYNNEI. Trimming took 9 bases from V and 3 from J; bases not matched to a gene: 9. The length of the CDR3 is 14 residues. The CDR3 loop is CARWETGLTDTQYF. CDR3 DNA (partial): TGTGCCAGATGGGAGACAGGGTTAACAGATACG. The full variable domain, completed using reference TRBV2 and TRBJ2-3, is EPEVTQTPSHQVTQMGQEVILRCVPISNHLYFYWYRQILGQKVEFLVSFYNNEISEKSEIFDDQFSVERPDGSNFTLKIRSTKLEDSAMYFCARWETGLTDTQYFGPGTRLTVL.